What follows is one T cell receptor beta chain and its context. What it recognizes is unknown. The data stem from a study of cytomegalovirus exposure and HLA in healthy donors. A multiplex PCR was run with 60 Vbeta primers and 13 Jbeta primers. TCRdb keeps only in-frame clones here, not all; method: immunoSEQ multiplex PCR. The sample consists of about 110,000 clones, about 64% of them appearing once. The ends were cut back, 2 bases at V and 3 bases at J, with 7 bases in the middle. The CDR3 consists of 13 residues. From germline, CDR1 is MNHEY and CDR2 SMNVEV (reference sequence). Overall study findings and caveats: Researchers catalogued approximately 160 TCR beta chains as cytomegalovirus-associated. Diagnosis of cytomegalovirus status made by the classifier reportedly showed high specificity and sensitivity. What was likely a sequencing artifact was a cluster of highly shared sequence variants.

V usage is TRBV27 and J usage is TRBJ1-1; no firm D call. This clonotype was obtained from a female donor in good health and CMV-seronegative. The sample consisted of PBMCs. This chain's CDR3 is CASSLGPHTEAFF. The CDR3 DNA reads TGTGCCAGCAGTTTAGGCCCCCACACTGAAGCTTTCTTT.